These 29 T cell receptor beta chains share one sample of origin, sequenced in a study of blood T cell repertoires in COVID-19. TCRdb's table, derived via immunoSEQ multiplex PCR, lists solely in-frame clones and lacks some. The repertoire holds 140,000 or so clones, with around 90% as singletons. The sequencing sample was made of peripheral blood. Every receptor here comes from a human donor in a cohort sampled during active COVID-19.

The gene calls are TRBV5-1 and TRBJ2-7; D gene ambiguous. V lost 3 bases and J 1 base, leaving 2 bases between the germline ends. This CDR3 is 11 amino acids long. Germline CDR1 SGHRS, CDR2 YFSETQ. CDR3 sequence: CASSSSYEQYF. The CDR3, as DNA: TGCGCCAGCAGCTCTTCCTACGAGCAGTACTTC.

V and J are TRBV19 and TRBJ2-3; D uncertain. There are 16 residues in the CDR3. Germline CDR1 LNHDA, CDR2 SQIVND (reference sequence). V gave up 3 bases and J gave up 0 bases, with 13 bases separating them. This CDR3 is CASSIRYPSSTDTQYF. CDR3 DNA: TGTGCCAGTAGTATCCGCTACCCCTCTAGCACAGATACGCAGTATTTT.

The chain links TRBV7-9 to TRBJ1-2, with 10 bases aligning to TRBD1. This CDR3 has 16 residues. Losses at the gene ends were 0 bases for V and 2 bases for J; bases not matched to a gene: 3. CDR1 is SEHNR, CDR2 FQNEAQ, per germline (reference sequence). CDR3 coding DNA: TGTGCCAGCAGCTTAGCTTGGGACAGGGGAAACTATGGCTACACCTTC. Translation gives CASSLAWDRGNYGYTF.

The chain uses TRBV27 and TRBJ2-3; D may be TRBD1 (6 bases). The CDR3 extends over 14 amino acids. Germline V gene lookup returns CDR1 MNHEY and CDR2 SMNVEV (reference sequence). Trimming left V 4 bases short and J 2 bases short, with 10 bases between. The CDR3 reads CASSSRQATDTQYF. As DNA, the CDR3 is TGTGCCAGCAGTTCGAGACAGGCCACAGATACGCAGTATTTT.

The gene calls are TRBV19 and TRBJ1-1; TRBD1 aligns across 10 bases. Germline V gene data show CDR1 as LNHDA and CDR2 as SQIVND (reference sequence). The junction had 7 bases not matched to a gene; V was cut back by 9 bases and J by 0 bases. The length of the CDR3 is 15 residues. CDR3 nucleotides: TGTGCCAGCTACTCCGGGACAGGGGTGAACACTGAAGCTTTCTTT. Its protein product is CASYSGTGVNTEAFF.

The chain couples TRBV11-2 to TRBJ1-2; unclear D gene. Between the trimmed V and J ends, which lost 2 bases and 6 bases, there was a span of 10 bases. CDR3 size: 13 residues. The germline CDR1 and CDR2 sequences are SGHAT and FQNNGV. The chain's CDR3 is CASSLRGWDGYTF. The DNA of the CDR3 is TGTGCCAGCAGCTTACGCGGGTGGGATGGCTACACCTTC.

The chain links TRBV6-5 to TRBJ2-4, with 8 bases aligning to TRBD2. J gave up 3 bases and V 6 bases, and 7 bases lay outside the gene matches. CDR1 and CDR2 from the germline V gene are MNHEY and SVGAGI. The CDR3 is 15 amino acids. CDR3 bases: TGTGCCAGCAGGGACCGGGGGGGAAGCAAAAACATTCAGTACTTC. Translated, it gives CASRDRGGSKNIQYF.

The V call is TRBV19, the J call TRBJ1-2; 8 bases line up with TRBD1. Trimming cost V 4 bases and J 1 base; bases outside gene matches: 8. This CDR3 is built from 16 residues. Germline V lookup: CDR1 LNHDA, CDR2 SQIVND (reference sequence). CDR3 in amino acids: CASSTPDRDRNYGYTF. For the CDR3, the DNA is TGTGCCAGTAGTACACCGGACAGGGACCGTAACTATGGCTACACCTTC.

The genes are TRBV2 and TRBJ2-1; 8 nucleotides line up with TRBD1. The V gene's germline CDR1 is SNHLY and CDR2 FYNNEI. J gave up 10 bases and V 2 bases, and 10 bases lay outside the gene matches. The CDR3 consists of 15 residues. For the CDR3, the DNA is TGTGCCAGCAGTGAAAACAGGGGGAGTTCTGGGGAGCAGTTCTTC. It yields the protein CASSENRGSSGEQFF. The full variable domain, with the rest looked up from reference TRBV2 and TRBJ2-1, is EPEVTQTPSHQVTQMGQEVILRCVPISNHLYFYWYRQILGQKVEFLVSFYNNEISEKSEIFDDQFSVERPDGSNFTLKIRSTKLEDSAMYFCASSENRGSSGEQFFGPGTRLTVL.

V and J are TRBV2 and TRBJ2-2; 7 bases line up with TRBD2. The CDR3 length is 14 residues. The V and J ends lost 6 bases and 8 bases, in that order; junction bases with no gene match: 9. Germline CDR1 is SNHLY and CDR2 is FYNNEI. The CDR3 DNA sequence: TGTGCCAGCAGGGAGACTAGCAGAGCGGGGGAGCTGTTTTTT. Protein sequence: CASRETSRAGELFF.

The chain joins TRBV28 to TRBJ2-1, with a possible D match to TRBD1 (6 bases). This CDR3 contains 15 residues. With 3 bases removed from V and 0 bases from J, the gap between germline ends came to 9 bases. Germline assignment: CDR1 MDHEN and CDR2 SYDVKM. The CDR3 sequence: CASSLRGGSYNEQFF. The CDR3 region has the DNA TGTGCCAGCAGTTTGCGAGGGGGCTCCTACAATGAGCAGTTCTTC.

This rearrangement joins TRBV25-1 to TRBJ1-4; D is uncertain. The V gene's germline CDR1 is MGHDK and CDR2 SYGVNS. V dropped 6 bases and J dropped 0 bases, with 5 bases sitting between them. The CDR3 spans 13 residues. The CDR3 spells CASRRATNEKLFF. The CDR3 DNA follows: TGTGCCAGCAGGAGAGCAACTAATGAAAAACTGTTTTTT.

As to this clone: This same CDR3 is encoded by further DNA sequences in the sample. This chain uses TRBV7-9 with TRBJ1-2; the D is unclear. The germline V gene has CDR1 SEHNR and CDR2 FQNEAQ (reference sequence). V lost 2 bases and J lost 2, with 3 bases in between. This CDR3 contains 12 residues. The CDR3 region is CASSLTNYGYTF. The CDR3 DNA reads TGTGCCAGCAGCTTAACAAACTATGGCTACACCTTC.

This sequence joins TRBV5-1 and TRBJ2-7; no reliable D call. This CDR3 contains 15 residues. V was pared by 1 base and J by 5 bases, with 16 bases between. Germline V gene lookup returns CDR1 SGHRS and CDR2 YFSETQ. CDR3 nucleotide sequence: TGCGCCAGCAGCTTGAGGATGCAGGAATCCGACGAGCAGTACTTC. It translates to CASSLRMQESDEQYF.

This rearrangement joins TRBV6-2 or TRBV6-3 to TRBJ2-7, with 9 positions matching TRBD1. Germline V lookup: CDR1 MNHEY, CDR2 SVGEGT. Trimming removed 1 base from V and 5 bases from J; junction bases left unmatched: 6. This CDR3 is 15 amino acids long. The CDR3: CASSYLQGAKNEQYF. The DNA of the CDR3 is TGTGCCAGCAGTTACTTACAGGGGGCAAAGAACGAGCAGTACTTC.

The chain links TRBV4-1 to TRBJ1-4; unclear D gene. The CDR3 consists of 15 residues. Germline V gene data show CDR1 as MGHRA and CDR2 as YSYEKL. Trimming removed 2 bases at V and 3 bases at J, with 10 bases between. Written as DNA, the CDR3 is TGCGCCAGCAGCCAACCGACCGCGGCTAATGAAAAACTGTTTTTT. This encodes CASSQPTAANEKLFF.

V is TRBV11-3 and J is TRBJ1-6, with D uncertain. The CDR3 covers 14 residues. Germline CDR1 reads SGHNT; CDR2 reads YENEEA. Trimming removed 1 base at V and 9 bases at J, with 10 bases between. The chain's CDR3 is CASSLGAVGSPLHF. CDR3 coding DNA: TGTGCCAGCAGCTTAGGGGCAGTCGGTTCACCCCTCCACTTT. Full variable domain (outside the CDR3, taken from reference TRBV11-3 and TRBJ1-6): EAGVVQSPRYKIIEKKQPVAFWCNPISGHNTLYWYLQNLGQGPELLIRYENEEAVDDSQLPKDRFSAERLKGVDSTLKIQPAELGDSAVYLCASSLGAVGSPLHFGNGTRLTVT.

This clone was seen a handful of times. The rearrangement links TRBV19 to TRBJ1-5; 8 bases align to TRBD1. Germline-derived CDR1 and CDR2 are LNHDA and SQIVND (reference sequence). The CDR3 consists of 14 residues. The V and J ends lost 10 bases and 0 bases, in that order; junction bases with no gene match: 5. The CDR3 loop reads CATRGQVSNQPQHF. The CDR3 coding sequence is TGTGCCACCAGGGGGCAGGTTAGCAATCAGCCCCAGCATTTT.

This clone was found once. V usage is TRBV9 and J usage is TRBJ1-2; 10 bases align to TRBD1. The CDR3 sequence is 14 residues long. CDR1 SGDLS and CDR2 YYNGEE come from the germline V gene. J was trimmed by 6 bases and V by 0 bases; bases with no gene match: 2. The CDR3 sequence is CASSVGGQGHGYTF. The CDR3 nucleotides read TGTGCCAGCAGCGTAGGGGGACAGGGGCATGGCTACACCTTC.

This clone was detected only once. The V and J genes are TRBV4-2 and TRBJ1-2; 10 positions agree with TRBD1. The CDR3 loop spans 14 amino acids. V trimming: 0 bases; J trimming: 8 bases; junction bases outside the gene matches: 3. Germline CDR1 is LGHNA and CDR2 is YNFKEQ. CDR3 residues: CASSQETGGQGYTF. The DNA of the CDR3 is TGTGCCAGCAGCCAAGAGACAGGGGGCCAAGGCTACACCTTC.

This chain links TRBV5-1 with TRBJ1-2; D is unclear. The CDR3 sequence is 13 residues long. V was cut by 4 bases and J by 2 bases, with 9 bases left in between. Germline CDR1 reads SGHRS; CDR2 reads YFSETQ. The CDR3 loop is CASSLGGNYGYTF. The CDR3 coding sequence is TGCGCCAGCAGCCTGGGAGGGAACTATGGCTACACCTTC.

The V gene is TRBV5-1, the J gene TRBJ2-1; 12 bases line up with TRBD2. Germline V gene sequence: CDR1 SGHRS, CDR2 YFSETQ. V dropped 2 bases and J dropped 7; count of bases not matched to a gene: 4. The CDR3 is 15 residues long. CDR3 in amino acids: CASSFLAGGRNEQFF. DNA for the CDR3: TGCGCCAGCAGCTTCCTAGCGGGGGGGCGGAATGAGCAGTTCTTC.

The genes are TRBV7-9 and TRBJ1-1; unclear D gene. Between the trimmed V and J ends, which lost 1 base and 6 bases, there was a span of 9 bases. Germline V gene lookup returns CDR1 SEHNR and CDR2 FQNEAQ (reference sequence). This CDR3 is 13 amino acids long. CDR3: CASSLDLGSEAFF. In nucleotides, the CDR3 is TGTGCCAGCAGCTTAGATTTGGGCTCTGAAGCTTTCTTT.

This clone was detected once. CDR3 sequence (DNA): TGTGCCAGCAGCCCACCATTCGGGGAGTCCTACGAGCAGTACTTC. It is translated as CASSPPFGESYEQYF. The gene calls are TRBV5-5 and TRBJ2-7; TRBD2 is a possible D gene (5 bases). Between the trimmed V and J ends, which lost 4 bases and 1 base, there was a span of 15 bases. This CDR3 has 15 amino acids. Germline V lookup: CDR1 SGHKS, CDR2 YYEKEE (reference sequence).

The V gene is TRBV5-5, the J gene TRBJ1-5; 9 bases are shared with TRBD1. With 4 bases clipped from V and 0 bases from J, the junction kept 5 bases outside the gene matches. The V gene's germline CDR1 is SGHKS and CDR2 YYEKEE (reference sequence). The CDR3 totals 16 residues. CDR3 coding DNA: TGTGCCAGCAGCCCACAGGGGGCGCTTAGCAATCAGCCCCAGCATTTT. It codes for CASSPQGALSNQPQHF.

This clone was picked up one time. The chain combines TRBV30 with TRBJ2-5; D is uncertain. The CDR3 extends over 13 amino acids. V was trimmed by 2 bases and J by 0 bases, leaving 7 bases between them. Germline values: CDR1 GTSNPN, CDR2 SVGIG (reference sequence). CDR3 residues: CAWSLDYQETQYF. The CDR3 nucleotides are TGTGCCTGGAGTCTTGACTACCAAGAGACCCAGTACTTC.

This chain joins TRBV7-7 and TRBJ2-2, with TRBD1 matching over 7 bases. In germline, CDR1 is SSHAT, CDR2 FNYEAQ (reference sequence). This CDR3 is built from 17 residues. V was pared by 5 bases and J by 0 bases, with 9 bases of the junction left unmatched. CDR3 nucleotide sequence: TGTGCCAGCAGCCCCCCGAGGGGGCGGGCGAACACCGGGGAGCTGTTTTTT. Its translation: CASSPPRGRANTGELFF.

The V and J genes are TRBV7-3 and TRBJ2-1, with TRBD2 matching 11 bases. V trimming: 1 base; J trimming: 7 bases; junction bases outside the gene matches: 6. This CDR3 is 16 amino acids long. Per the germline V gene, CDR1 is SGHTA and CDR2 is FQGTGA. DNA for the CDR3: TGTGCCAGCAGCTTAAGTAGCGGGGGGGCCGCGAATGAGCAGTTCTTC. It is translated as CASSLSSGGAANEQFF.

This chain uses TRBV5-4 with TRBJ2-2; 8 nucleotides agree with TRBD1. The CDR3 extends over 15 amino acids. V shed 4 bases, J shed 4 bases, and the junction held 6 bases outside the gene matches. The germline gives CDR1 SGHNT, CDR2 YYREEE (reference sequence). CDR3 protein: CASSTRDRFTGELFF. The CDR3 DNA is TGTGCCAGCAGCACCCGGGACAGGTTCACCGGGGAGCTGTTTTTT. Supplemented by reference TRBV5-4 and TRBJ2-2, the full variable domain reads ETGVTQSPTHLIKTRGQQVTLRCSSQSGHNTVSWYQQALGQGPQFIFQYYREEENGRGNFPPRFSGLQFPNYSSELNVNALELDDSALYLCASSTRDRFTGELFFGEGSRLTVL.